Sequencing of this T cell receptor beta chain was carried out in a study of vaccination and CD4 T cells after COVID-19. Study at large: The stimulus for the cells was overlapping spike peptides derived from SARS-CoV-2, HCoV-NL63, HCoV-OC43 and HCoV-229E.

Regarding treatment: roughly 10-day PBMC culture with coronavirus spike peptide pools or control peptides (ViraFEST assay). ViraFEST used peptide pools to expand antigen-specific T cells and subsequently sequenced their TCRs. The culture of 2 million to 2.5 million PBMCs per well included roughly 10 IU/ml IL-2 and about 10 ug/ml peptide pools. V shed 7 bases and J 0 bases; nucleotides not matched to a gene: 4. This CDR3 spans 13 amino acids. Germline V gene data show CDR1 as DFQATT and CDR2 as SNEGSKA (reference sequence). Sequencing of DNA taken from cultured CD4+ T cells relied on the Oncomine TCR Beta short-read assay. TCRdb recomputed calls from the PCR reads with MiXCR, one row per CDR3 protein. The table lists about 7,100 distinct CDR3 sequences, 60% to 70% of them singletons. A word on this clonotype: Its antigen is unknown.

The origin of this receptor is a human donor who had recovered from COVID-19. Sample: CD4+ T cells from blood, cultured in vitro. The chain links TRBV20-1 to TRBJ1-1, with 8 bases that match TRBD1. The CDR3 DNA reads as TGCAGTGTGACGGGACAGGTGAACACTGAAGCTTTCTTT. This codes for CSVTGQVNTEAFF.